Listed below are T cell receptor beta chains from one sample, sequenced in a study of cytomegalovirus exposure and HLA in healthy donors. Clones were read by immunoSEQ multiplex PCR, and TCRdb kept only the in-frame ones, dropping some. The sample carries 130,000 or so clones, 75% recorded once. The sample was PBMCs. The source is a middle-aged man in good health and CMV-seronegative. Both conserved end residues are trimmed from each CDR3.

v_call,j_call,cdr3_aa
TRBV2,TRBJ1-2,ASSGQGNTYGYT
TRBV11-3,TRBJ2-1,ASSLGGASGVYEQF
TRBV5-8,TRBJ2-7,ASSPRDRASSYEQY
TRBV1,TRBJ1-2,TSSQARDRATLGYT
TRBV27,TRBJ2-3,ASTPGTSGTDTQY
TRBV30,TRBJ1-2,AWSPPVNYGYT
TRBV2,TRBJ1-5,ASSEGVYAYQPQH
TRBV6-6,TRBJ1-4,AIGGGLGGNEKLF
TRBV7-3,TRBJ2-3,ASSPNRDTDTQY
TRBV5-1,TRBJ2-3,ASSLGGTGLPDTQY
TRBV23-1,TRBJ2-7,ATKQGPNYEQY
TRBV6-5,TRBJ2-6,ASSYGRDNVLT
TRBV5-1,TRBJ1-4,ASSFYKVEDEKLF
TRBV7-6,TRBJ1-4,ASSLAGDEKLF
TRBV5-1,TRBJ2-5,ASSWGLQETQY